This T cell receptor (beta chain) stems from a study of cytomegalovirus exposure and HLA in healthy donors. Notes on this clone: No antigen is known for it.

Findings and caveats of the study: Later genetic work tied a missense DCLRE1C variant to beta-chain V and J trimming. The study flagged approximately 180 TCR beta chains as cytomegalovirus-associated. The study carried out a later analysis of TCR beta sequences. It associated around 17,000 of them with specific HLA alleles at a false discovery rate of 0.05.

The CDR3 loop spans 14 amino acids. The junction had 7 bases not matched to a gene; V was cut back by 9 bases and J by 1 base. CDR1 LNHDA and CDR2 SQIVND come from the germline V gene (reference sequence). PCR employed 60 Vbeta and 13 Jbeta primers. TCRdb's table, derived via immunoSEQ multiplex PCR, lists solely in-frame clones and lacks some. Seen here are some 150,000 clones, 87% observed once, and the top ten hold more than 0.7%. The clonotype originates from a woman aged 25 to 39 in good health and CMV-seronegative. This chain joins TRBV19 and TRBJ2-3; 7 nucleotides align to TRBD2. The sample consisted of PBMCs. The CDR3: CARRPSGRTDTQYF. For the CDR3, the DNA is TGTGCCAGACGTCCTAGCGGCCGCACAGATACGCAGTATTTT.